The clone carrying this TCR beta chain was recorded many times. In germline, CDR1 is DFQATT, CDR2 SNEGSKA (reference sequence). This CDR3 region has 12 residues. Germline trimming cut 7 bases from V and 5 bases from J; bases unmatched to any gene: 5. This sample is drawn from a study of T-cell reconstitution after alpha-beta-depleted transplantation in children. Unique molecular identifiers were incorporated during preparation of the TCRbeta library. TCRdb re-analysed the PCR reads in MiXCR, keeping a single row per CDR3 protein. In the table there are a few hundred thousand distinct CDR3 sequences, 7.5% to 10% of which are singletons.

This clonotype was obtained from a human donor who donated a stem cell graft to a child with SCID. V is TRBV20-1 and J is TRBJ1-2, with 9 bases that match TRBD1. This sample comprised PBMCs from the stem cell graft donor, obtained from the stem cell graft. CDR3 protein: CSVATGGYGYTF. Written as DNA, the CDR3 is TGCAGTGTAGCGACAGGGGGATATGGCTACACCTTC.